The 6 T cell receptor beta chains given below trace back to one sample, sequenced in a study of CD8 T cells in Susac syndrome (dated by TCRdb to between 2017 and 2020). Receptors were amplified or captured by the immunoSEQ multiplex PCR assay. RNA was extracted using the RNeasy kit, and roughly 0.5 to 1 microgram was reverse transcribed with random hexamers. TCRdb trimmed public reads at Q25 via fastp, called clones via MiXCR and kept in-frame beta chains. A single entry per CDR3 protein holds the most common genes and DNA from its merged rows. This sample holds about 53,000 distinct CDR3 sequences; approximately 95% were observed only once. About 0.8% of the sample lies in the top ten. The source material was CD8+ T cells from PBMCs. These receptors all stem from a human donor with Susac syndrome.

This chain connects TRBV5-1 to TRBJ2-1; 16 bases align to TRBD2. This CDR3 is 15 amino acids long. Trimming at V came to 6 bases and at J to 8 bases, leaving 5 bases not matched to a gene. Per the germline V gene, CDR1 is SGHRS and CDR2 is YFSETQ. CDR3 protein: CASTRGTSGGDEQFF. In nucleotides, the CDR3 is TGCGCCAGCACCCGGGGGACTAGCGGGGGGGATGAGCAGTTCTTC.

In this sample, this clonotype turned up once. The V call is TRBV5-1, the J call TRBJ1-2; 10 bases agree with TRBD1. Looked up from germline, CDR1 is SGHRS and CDR2 is YFSETQ. V trimming: 0 bases; J trimming: 4 bases; junction bases outside the gene matches: 18. The CDR3 is 20 amino acids. In nucleotides, the CDR3 is TGCGCCAGCAGCTTGGGACTAATAAGGGACAGGGGAATATCGTCCTATGGCTACACCTTC. It encodes CASSLGLIRDRGISSYGYTF.

The V and J genes are TRBV7-9 and TRBJ2-1, with 7 bases fitting TRBD2. Germline V lookup: CDR1 SEHNR, CDR2 FQNEAQ (reference sequence). The CDR3 runs to 13 residues. CDR3 amino acids: CALWRAGDNEQFF. CDR3 sequence (DNA): TGTGCTTTGTGGCGGGCGGGGGACAATGAGCAGTTCTTC.

The chain recombines TRBV20-1 with TRBJ1-1; D not resolved. The length of the CDR3 is 14 residues. Germline loops: CDR1 DFQATT, CDR2 SNEGSKA (reference sequence). Trimming shortened V by 1 base and J by 1 base, and 10 bases separated the two germline ends. CDR3 in amino acids: CSARGYGENTEAFF. The CDR3 nucleotides are TGCAGTGCTAGAGGTTACGGGGAGAACACTGAAGCTTTCTTT.

The chain recombines TRBV28 with TRBJ1-2; D uncertain. The CDR3 is 15 residues long. V shed 3 bases and J shed 7 bases, with 18 bases lying between them. The V gene's germline CDR1 is MDHEN and CDR2 SYDVKM. CDR3 nucleotides: TGTGCCAGCAGTTTGGTGGTTGCCGAGGCGACTGGCTACACCTTC. Its protein is CASSLVVAEATGYTF.

DNA for the CDR3: TGTGCCAGCAGCGATCGCGGGGGCAGTGGAGCTTTCTTT. Translating gives CASSDRGGSGAFF. The chain employs TRBV7-6 and TRBJ1-1; TRBD1 is a possible D gene (6 bases). Germline CDR1 is SGHVS and CDR2 is FNYEAQ. This CDR3 has 13 residues. The V end was cut by 5 bases, the J end by 10 bases, with 17 bases between.